This T cell receptor (beta chain) comes out of a study of T cell repertoires in cytomegalovirus infection. Study context: CMV infection together with matching HLA type was indicated by public TCR beta signatures.

TCRdb passed the reads through MiXCR, listing each CDR3 protein once. The table lists about 280,000 distinct CDR3 sequences, 20% to 25% of them singletons. This clonotype was seen only a few times. Its antigen is undetermined. The CDR3 extends over 13 amino acids. The V and J ends lost 2 bases and 4 bases respectively, with 8 bases between them. Germline-derived CDR1 and CDR2 are MNHEY and SVGEGT. Sample: cultured PBMCs, taken from culture after CMV antigen stimulation. The chain uses TRBV6-2 or TRBV6-3 and TRBJ1-1, with D tentatively TRBD1 (5 bases). The receptor comes from a human donor in good health (CMV status not recorded). Some clones in this sample may be carry-over from other donors' samples. For the CDR3, the DNA is TGTGCCAGCAGTTACGAGGGGTTCACTGAAGCTTTCTTT. Translating it yields CASSYEGFTEAFF.